The rows below give T cell receptor beta chains drawn from one sample of a study of blood T cell repertoires in COVID-19. Repertoires were generated with immunoSEQ multiplex PCR, while TCRdb's copy carries only in-frame clones and drops some. The sample includes around 110,000 clones, around 78% of them seen just once. The sample comprised peripheral blood. These receptors all come from a man aged 25 to 40 with acute or convalescent COVID-19. Both conserved end residues are part of each CDR3. Each record gives: clone size, J gene, D gene, V gene, CDR3 DNA, CDR3 protein. A D gene is named only where the DNA matches it firmly. Size tells how often a clone was seen (once, few, many) or the class of an expanded clone, and some rows leave it out.

clone_size: .; j_call: TRBJ2-1; d_call: TRBD2; v_call: TRBV7-3; cdr3_nt: TGTGCCAGCAGCTCCGGGACTAGCGCCAACAATGAGCAGTTCTTC; cdr3_aa: CASSSGTSANNEQFF
clone_size: few; j_call: TRBJ1-2; d_call: TRBD1; v_call: TRBV6-6; cdr3_nt: TGTGCCAGCAGTTACTCTGAGGGGGCTTATGGCTACACCTTC; cdr3_aa: CASSYSEGAYGYTF
clone_size: once; j_call: TRBJ2-3; d_call: TRBD2; v_call: TRBV7-9; cdr3_nt: TGTGCCAGCAGCTCCCCAAGCGGGGGGCTCACAGATACGCAGTATTTT; cdr3_aa: CASSSPSGGLTDTQYF
clone_size: many; j_call: TRBJ2-1; d_call: .; v_call: TRBV7-7; cdr3_nt: TGTGCTAGCAGCTTGGGCAGACAGGTGGGGTACAATGAGCAGTTCTTC; cdr3_aa: CASSLGRQVGYNEQFF
clone_size: .; j_call: TRBJ1-1; d_call: .; v_call: TRBV6-2/TRBV6-3; cdr3_nt: TGTGCCAGCAGTTACTTCGGGAACACTGAAGCTTTCTTT; cdr3_aa: CASSYFGNTEAFF
clone_size: .; j_call: TRBJ1-5; d_call: .; v_call: TRBV5-1; cdr3_nt: TGCGCCAGCAGCTTGGATGGAGTCGGCCAGCCCCAGCATTTT; cdr3_aa: CASSLDGVGQPQHF
clone_size: once; j_call: TRBJ2-7; d_call: .; v_call: TRBV7-2; cdr3_nt: TGTGCCAGCAGCGAAGGTAGCGATCTAGGGACCTACGAGCAGTACTTC; cdr3_aa: CASSEGSDLGTYEQYF
clone_size: .; j_call: TRBJ2-1; d_call: TRBD2; v_call: TRBV18; cdr3_nt: TGTGCCAGCTCACCACCTAGCGGGAGGGGCCGCGATGAGCAGTTCTTC; cdr3_aa: CASSPPSGRGRDEQFF
clone_size: .; j_call: TRBJ2-2; d_call: .; v_call: TRBV6-5; cdr3_nt: TGTGCCAGCAGTTATGGTTCGGGGATTGGGGAGCTGTTTTTT; cdr3_aa: CASSYGSGIGELFF
clone_size: .; j_call: TRBJ2-5; d_call: .; v_call: TRBV5-6; cdr3_nt: TGTGCCAGCCACCCCCGGGACATCGAGACCCAGTACTTC; cdr3_aa: CASHPRDIETQYF
clone_size: few; j_call: TRBJ2-3; d_call: TRBD1; v_call: TRBV3-1/TRBV3-2; cdr3_nt: TGTGCCAGCAGCCAAGTCGTCCAGGGGGAAGGTACGCAGTATTTT; cdr3_aa: CASSQVVQGEGTQYF
clone_size: .; j_call: TRBJ2-6; d_call: .; v_call: TRBV10-3; cdr3_nt: TGTGCCATCAGTGTACAGGGTGGGGCCAACGTCCTGACTTTC; cdr3_aa: CAISVQGGANVLTF
clone_size: .; j_call: TRBJ2-1; d_call: TRBD2; v_call: TRBV5-8; cdr3_nt: TGTGCCAGCAGCGCGCGATTAGCGGGGATTTCCTACAATGAGCAGTTCTTC; cdr3_aa: CASSARLAGISYNEQFF
clone_size: .; j_call: TRBJ1-2; d_call: .; v_call: TRBV30; cdr3_nt: TGTGCCTGGAGTGGCGGCGCTGGCTACACCTTC; cdr3_aa: CAWSGGAGYTF
clone_size: few; j_call: TRBJ1-6; d_call: TRBD1; v_call: TRBV2; cdr3_nt: TGTGCCAGCAGCCCCAACAGGGGTTTCTATAATTCACCCCTCCACTTT; cdr3_aa: CASSPNRGFYNSPLHF
clone_size: .; j_call: TRBJ2-2; d_call: .; v_call: TRBV5-1; cdr3_nt: TGCGCCAGCAGTAGTTTTAACACCGGGGAGCTGTTTTTT; cdr3_aa: CASSSFNTGELFF
clone_size: .; j_call: TRBJ1-1; d_call: .; v_call: TRBV9; cdr3_nt: TGTGCCAGCAGTTTAGGGGGTTGGACTGAAGCTTTCTTT; cdr3_aa: CASSLGGWTEAFF
clone_size: .; j_call: TRBJ2-2; d_call: .; v_call: TRBV4-1; cdr3_nt: TGCGCCAGCAGCCAAGAGCCCAGTAACACCGGGGAGCTGTTTTTT; cdr3_aa: CASSQEPSNTGELFF
clone_size: .; j_call: TRBJ2-5; d_call: .; v_call: TRBV6-2/TRBV6-3; cdr3_nt: TGTGCCAGCAGTTCCGGAGAGACCCAGTACTTC; cdr3_aa: CASSSGETQYF
clone_size: .; j_call: TRBJ1-1; d_call: .; v_call: TRBV5-1; cdr3_nt: TGCGCCAGCAGCTCCGGAACAGGGAACACTGAAGCTTTCTTT; cdr3_aa: CASSSGTGNTEAFF
clone_size: .; j_call: TRBJ2-1; d_call: .; v_call: TRBV28; cdr3_nt: TGTGCCAGCAGCAATAGAGGGTCCTACAATGAGCAGTTCTTC; cdr3_aa: CASSNRGSYNEQFF
clone_size: few; j_call: TRBJ1-1; d_call: .; v_call: TRBV12-3/TRBV12-4; cdr3_nt: TGTGCCAGCAGCCGGGGGAACACTGAAGCTTTCTTT; cdr3_aa: CASSRGNTEAFF
clone_size: .; j_call: TRBJ1-1; d_call: .; v_call: TRBV7-3; cdr3_nt: TGTGCCAGCAGCTCCGGAGCGAACACTGAAGCTTTCTTT; cdr3_aa: CASSSGANTEAFF
clone_size: .; j_call: TRBJ2-7; d_call: TRBD2; v_call: TRBV6-6; cdr3_nt: TGTGCCAGCAGTTACACCGAACTAGCGAGCGAGTACTTC; cdr3_aa: CASSYTELASEYF
clone_size: .; j_call: TRBJ1-6; d_call: .; v_call: TRBV30; cdr3_nt: TGTGCCTGGAGTTATATGAGTTCACCCCTCCACTTT; cdr3_aa: CAWSYMSSPLHF
clone_size: .; j_call: TRBJ2-4; d_call: TRBD2; v_call: TRBV24-1; cdr3_nt: TGTGCCACCAGTGATTTGCAACATCCGCGGGAGGGGCCCAAAAACATTCAGTACTTC; cdr3_aa: CATSDLQHPREGPKNIQYF
clone_size: .; j_call: TRBJ1-1; d_call: TRBD1; v_call: TRBV20-1; cdr3_nt: TGCAGTGCTAGTGCTAACAGGGGCCACATGAACACTGAAGCTTTCTTT; cdr3_aa: CSASANRGHMNTEAFF
clone_size: .; j_call: TRBJ2-3; d_call: .; v_call: TRBV18; cdr3_nt: TGTGCCAGCTCACCCGGAGCAGATACGCAGTATTTT; cdr3_aa: CASSPGADTQYF
clone_size: .; j_call: TRBJ1-1; d_call: TRBD1; v_call: TRBV6-6; cdr3_nt: TGTGCCACGATACTCGGGACAGGGCAAGAAGCTTTCTTT; cdr3_aa: CATILGTGQEAFF
clone_size: once; j_call: TRBJ2-1; d_call: TRBD2; v_call: TRBV4-1; cdr3_nt: TGCGCCAGCAGCCCCACGGGGGGGCCTAATGAGCAGTTCTTC; cdr3_aa: CASSPTGGPNEQFF
clone_size: .; j_call: TRBJ1-2; d_call: TRBD1; v_call: TRBV4-1; cdr3_nt: TGCGCCAGCAGCCCTCGCCCGGGACAGACTAACTATGGCTACACCTTC; cdr3_aa: CASSPRPGQTNYGYTF
clone_size: few; j_call: TRBJ1-5; d_call: .; v_call: TRBV30; cdr3_nt: TGTGCCTGGAGCGCAGCACCGGGACAAAGCAATCAGCCCCAGCATTTT; cdr3_aa: CAWSAAPGQSNQPQHF
clone_size: .; j_call: TRBJ2-7; d_call: TRBD1; v_call: TRBV4-1; cdr3_nt: TGCGCCAGCAGCCAAGATAGGGGGACAGGGGACGAGCAGTACTTC; cdr3_aa: CASSQDRGTGDEQYF
clone_size: .; j_call: TRBJ1-4; d_call: TRBD1; v_call: TRBV5-1; cdr3_nt: TGCGCCAGCAGCTTGGGGACAGGGAGAGGCGAAAAACTGTTTTTT; cdr3_aa: CASSLGTGRGEKLFF
clone_size: .; j_call: TRBJ2-1; d_call: .; v_call: TRBV3-1/TRBV3-2; cdr3_nt: TGTGCCAGCAGCCAAAGGTTGACGCGGGGTGGGAATGAGCAGTTCTTC; cdr3_aa: CASSQRLTRGGNEQFF
clone_size: .; j_call: TRBJ1-2; d_call: .; v_call: TRBV5-1; cdr3_nt: TGCGCCAGCAGCCTTGGGGGGTCTGGCTATGGCTACACCTTC; cdr3_aa: CASSLGGSGYGYTF
clone_size: .; j_call: TRBJ2-5; d_call: TRBD2; v_call: TRBV27; cdr3_nt: TGTGCCAGCAGTTTCGGCGCGGGAGTAGAGACCCAGTACTTC; cdr3_aa: CASSFGAGVETQYF
clone_size: .; j_call: TRBJ1-2; d_call: TRBD1; v_call: TRBV29-1; cdr3_nt: TGCAGCGTTGAAATCGGACAGGGGTGGAATGGCTACACCTTC; cdr3_aa: CSVEIGQGWNGYTF
clone_size: .; j_call: TRBJ2-3; d_call: .; v_call: TRBV28; cdr3_nt: TGTGCCAGCATTCGGGGGAGCACAGATACGCAGTATTTT; cdr3_aa: CASIRGSTDTQYF
clone_size: .; j_call: TRBJ1-5; d_call: .; v_call: TRBV6-6; cdr3_nt: TGTGCCAGCAGTTACTCTCCGGATCAGCCCCAGCATTTT; cdr3_aa: CASSYSPDQPQHF
clone_size: few; j_call: TRBJ1-5; d_call: .; v_call: TRBV5-1; cdr3_nt: TGCGCCAGCAGCTTGAGTACAGGGAGCAATCAGCCCCAGCATTTT; cdr3_aa: CASSLSTGSNQPQHF
clone_size: .; j_call: TRBJ1-2; d_call: TRBD1; v_call: TRBV5-1; cdr3_nt: TGCGCCAGCAGGTCCGGGACAGCTACTAACTATGGCTACACCTTC; cdr3_aa: CASRSGTATNYGYTF
clone_size: .; j_call: TRBJ2-1; d_call: .; v_call: TRBV6-1; cdr3_nt: TGTGCCAGCAGTGAGGGGGTGGAGGGATACAATGAGCAGTTCTTC; cdr3_aa: CASSEGVEGYNEQFF
clone_size: .; j_call: TRBJ1-2; d_call: .; v_call: TRBV2; cdr3_nt: TGTGCCAGCAGTGTGACAGAAAACTATGGCTACACCTTC; cdr3_aa: CASSVTENYGYTF
clone_size: .; j_call: TRBJ2-4; d_call: .; v_call: TRBV5-6; cdr3_nt: TGTGCCAGCAGCTTGAGGCGGGGGCAACCCAGCATTCAGTACTTC; cdr3_aa: CASSLRRGQPSIQYF
clone_size: .; j_call: TRBJ2-1; d_call: .; v_call: TRBV4-2; cdr3_nt: TGTGCCAGCAGCCTGACGGGACTCACTTACAATGAGCAGTTCTTC; cdr3_aa: CASSLTGLTYNEQFF
clone_size: .; j_call: TRBJ2-7; d_call: TRBD1; v_call: TRBV29-1; cdr3_nt: TGCAGCGTAAGGACAGGGAACTCCTACGAGCAGTACTTC; cdr3_aa: CSVRTGNSYEQYF
clone_size: .; j_call: TRBJ2-2; d_call: .; v_call: TRBV5-8; cdr3_nt: TGTGCCAGCGACCCAGGAGGGTACACCGGGGAGCTGTTTTTT; cdr3_aa: CASDPGGYTGELFF